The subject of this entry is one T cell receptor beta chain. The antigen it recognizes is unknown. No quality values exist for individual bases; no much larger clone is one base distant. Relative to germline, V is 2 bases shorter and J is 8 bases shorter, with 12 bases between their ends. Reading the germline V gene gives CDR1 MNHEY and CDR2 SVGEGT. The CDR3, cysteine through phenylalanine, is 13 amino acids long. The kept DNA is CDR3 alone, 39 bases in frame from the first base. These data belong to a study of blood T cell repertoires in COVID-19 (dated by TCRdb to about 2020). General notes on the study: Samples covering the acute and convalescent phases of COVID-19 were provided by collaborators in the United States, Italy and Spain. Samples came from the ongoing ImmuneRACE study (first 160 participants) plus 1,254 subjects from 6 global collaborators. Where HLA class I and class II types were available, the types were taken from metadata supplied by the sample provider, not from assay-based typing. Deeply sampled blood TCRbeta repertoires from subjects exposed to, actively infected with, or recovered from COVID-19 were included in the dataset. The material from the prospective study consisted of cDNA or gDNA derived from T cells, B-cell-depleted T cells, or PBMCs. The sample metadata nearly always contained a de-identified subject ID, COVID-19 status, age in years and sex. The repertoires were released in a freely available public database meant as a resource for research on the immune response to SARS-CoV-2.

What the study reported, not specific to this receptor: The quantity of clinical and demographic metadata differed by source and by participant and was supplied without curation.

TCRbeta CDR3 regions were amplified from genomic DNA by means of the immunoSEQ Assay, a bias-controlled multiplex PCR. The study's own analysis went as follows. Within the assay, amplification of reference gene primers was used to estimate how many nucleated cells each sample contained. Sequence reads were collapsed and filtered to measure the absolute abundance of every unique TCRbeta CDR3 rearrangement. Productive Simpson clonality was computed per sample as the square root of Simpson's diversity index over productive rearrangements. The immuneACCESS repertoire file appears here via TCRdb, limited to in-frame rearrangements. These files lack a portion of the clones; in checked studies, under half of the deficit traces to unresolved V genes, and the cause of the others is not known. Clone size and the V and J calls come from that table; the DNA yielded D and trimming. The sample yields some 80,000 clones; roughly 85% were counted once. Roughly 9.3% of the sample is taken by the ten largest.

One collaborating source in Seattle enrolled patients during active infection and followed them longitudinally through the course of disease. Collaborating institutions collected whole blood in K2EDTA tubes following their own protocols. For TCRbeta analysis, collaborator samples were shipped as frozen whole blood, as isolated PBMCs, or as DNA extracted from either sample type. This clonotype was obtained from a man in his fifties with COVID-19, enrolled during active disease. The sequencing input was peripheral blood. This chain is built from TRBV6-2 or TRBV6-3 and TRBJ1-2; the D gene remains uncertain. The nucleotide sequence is TGTGCCAGCAGTTACATGAGTCCCTACGGCTACACCTTC. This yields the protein CASSYMSPYGYTF.